A single T cell receptor (beta chain) is shown here with its context. The antigen is not known. The entry originates in a study of cytomegalovirus exposure and HLA in healthy donors. Per the germline V gene, CDR1 is SGHAT and CDR2 is FQNNGV. The V and J ends lost 4 bases and 4 bases respectively, with 5 bases between them. The CDR3 spans 11 residues. The donors comprised healthy bone marrow donors. Unrecorded immune exposure was likely among donors, who were nominally healthy when sampled. The PCR contained 60 Vbeta and 13 Jbeta primers. Sequencing was performed with immunoSEQ multiplex PCR; in TCRdb, only in-frame clones are kept and a portion is missing. The profile shows 95,000 to 150,000 clones, roughly 80% of them singletons. General study points: Per a later analysis, HLA-associated TCR beta chains showed more clonal expansion than other, equally common TCR beta chains. In a later analysis, TCR association rates varied by HLA locus: DRB1 most, HLA-C fewest.

The TCR sequence derives from a woman between 35 and 50 years old in good health and CMV-seronegative. The material sequenced was PBMCs. This chain joins TRBV11-2 and TRBJ2-7; D remains ambiguous. The CDR3 coding sequence is TGTGCCAGCAGCTACAATTACGAGCAGTACTTC. It yields the protein CASSYNYEQYF.